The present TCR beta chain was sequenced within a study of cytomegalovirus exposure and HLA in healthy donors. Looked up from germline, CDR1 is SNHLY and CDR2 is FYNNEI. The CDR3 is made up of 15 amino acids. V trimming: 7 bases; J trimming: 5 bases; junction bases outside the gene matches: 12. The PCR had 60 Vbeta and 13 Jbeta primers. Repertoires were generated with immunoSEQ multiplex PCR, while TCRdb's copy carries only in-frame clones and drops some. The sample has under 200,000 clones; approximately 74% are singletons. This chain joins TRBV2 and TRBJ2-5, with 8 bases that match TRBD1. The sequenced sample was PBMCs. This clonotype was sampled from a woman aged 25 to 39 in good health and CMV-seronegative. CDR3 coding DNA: TGTGCCAGCACCAGGGGCAGGGGGCAGTGGGAGACCCAGTACTTC. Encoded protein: CASTRGRGQWETQYF.